A single T cell receptor (beta chain) is shown here with its context. Its antigen is not yet known. The input lacks base qualities; no much larger clone sits a single base away. Each collaborating institution followed its own protocols to collect whole blood in K2EDTA tubes. For TCRbeta analysis, collaborators shipped samples in one of three forms: frozen whole blood, isolated PBMCs, or DNA extracted from either of those sample types. TCRbeta CDR3 regions were amplified from genomic DNA by means of the immunoSEQ Assay, a bias-controlled multiplex PCR. Per the source publication's procedure: The number of nucleated cells in each sample was estimated by amplification of reference gene primers within the assay. To quantify the absolute abundance of each unique TCRbeta CDR3 rearrangement, sequence reads were collapsed and filtered. For each sample, productive Simpson clonality was calculated by taking the square root of Simpson's diversity index across productive rearrangements. The table comes from immuneACCESS by way of TCRdb, which keeps in-frame sequences with V and J called. Part of the clones is missing from these tables; in studies checked, under half for an unresolved V gene and the rest for unknown reasons. That table is the source of V, J and clone size, and D and trimming were worked out from the DNA. In this sample the table shows about 80,000 clones, over 70% of which occur a single time. Together, the top ten hold approximately 12% of the sample.

V was cut back by 0 bases and J by 4 bases, leaving a gap of 15 bases between them. Per the germline V gene, SQVTM is the CDR1 and ANQGSEA is the CDR2. There are 15 amino acids in the CDR3, from cysteine to phenylalanine inclusive. The DNA shown is the 45-base CDR3, in frame from base 1. This specimen belongs to a study of blood T cell repertoires in COVID-19 (dated by TCRdb to 2018 to 2020). Notes on the research overall: Samples covering the acute and convalescent phases of COVID-19 were provided by collaborators in the United States, Italy and Spain. HLA class I and class II types, where available, came from metadata supplied by the sample provider rather than from assay-based typing. The samples were drawn from two sources: the first 160 participants of the ongoing ImmuneRACE study, and 1,000 to 1,500 subjects contributed by 6 global collaborators. A freely available public database, intended as a resource for researchers studying the immune response to SARS-CoV-2, is where the repertoires were released. Subjects who had been exposed to COVID-19, were actively infected with it, or had recovered from it provided the deeply sampled blood TCRbeta repertoires that made up the dataset. Nearly every sample came with metadata listing a de-identified subject ID, COVID-19 status, age in years and sex. The prospective study material was composed of cDNA or gDNA derived from T cells, B-cell-depleted T cells, or PBMCs.

Study-wide conclusions, independent of this receptor: Clinical and demographic metadata were provided uncurated, with the amount varying by source and participant.

The sequence came from a man at least 80 years old with acute or convalescent COVID-19. Recombination connected TRBV29-1 to TRBJ1-1, with TRBD1 perhaps the D gene, on 6 matching bases. The material sequenced was peripheral blood. In nucleotides, the sequence is TGCAGCGTTGAAGAAGGACAGTATGGTTCCACTGAAGCTTTCTTT. It translates to CSVEEGQYGSTEAFF. The CDR3, completed at both ends by the reference TRBV29-1 and TRBJ1-1 genes, gives the full variable domain SAVISQKPSRDICQRGTSLTIQCQVDSQVTMMFWYRQQPGQSLTLIATANQGSEATYESGFVIDKFPISRPNLTFSTLTVSNMSPEDSSIYLCSVEEGQYGSTEAFFGQGTRLTVV.